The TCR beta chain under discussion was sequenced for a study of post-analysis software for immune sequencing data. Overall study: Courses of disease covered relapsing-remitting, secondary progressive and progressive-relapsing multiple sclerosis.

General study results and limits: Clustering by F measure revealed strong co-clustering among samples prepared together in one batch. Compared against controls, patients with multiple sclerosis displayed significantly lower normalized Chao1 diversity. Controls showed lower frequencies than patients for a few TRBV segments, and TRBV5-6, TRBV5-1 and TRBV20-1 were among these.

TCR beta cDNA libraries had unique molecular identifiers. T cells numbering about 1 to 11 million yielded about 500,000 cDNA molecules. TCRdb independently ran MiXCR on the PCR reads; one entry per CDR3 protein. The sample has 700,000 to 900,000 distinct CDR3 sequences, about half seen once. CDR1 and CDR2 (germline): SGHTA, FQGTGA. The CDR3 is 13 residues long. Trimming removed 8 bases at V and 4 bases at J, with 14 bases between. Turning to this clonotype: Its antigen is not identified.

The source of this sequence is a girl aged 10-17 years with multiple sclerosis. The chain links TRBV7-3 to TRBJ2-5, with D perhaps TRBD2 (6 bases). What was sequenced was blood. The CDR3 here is CASGSGAGETQYF. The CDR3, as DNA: TGTGCCAGCGGGTCGGGAGCCGGAGAGACCCAGTACTTC.